This T cell receptor beta chain was obtained from a study of blood T cell repertoires in COVID-19. Across the study: From the United States, Italy and Spain came samples of acute and convalescent COVID-19.

Repertoires were generated with immunoSEQ multiplex PCR, while TCRdb's copy carries only in-frame clones and drops some. The table includes fewer than 120,000 clones, approximately 90% detected once. What was sequenced was peripheral blood. This receptor was taken from a woman between 45 and 60 years old with acute or convalescent COVID-19.

CDR3 sequence reads: CASSLSGSPTDTQYF. CDR3 nucleotides: TGTGCCAGCAGTTTGAGCGGGAGCCCAACAGATACGCAGTATTTT. V usage is TRBV28 and J usage is TRBJ2-3, with 8 bases matching TRBD2. CDR3 length: 15 residues. The germline V gene encodes CDR1 MDHEN and CDR2 SYDVKM. V shed 3 bases, J shed 3 bases, and the junction held 5 bases outside the gene matches.